The 25 T cell receptor beta chains presented below share a single source sample, sequenced in a study of CD4 T cells in relation to SARS-CoV-2 and coronaviruses (dated by TCRdb to the early 2020s). CD4+ T cells from unexposed donors were collected before the COVID-19 pandemic (2011-2018). After about 9 days of culture, CD4+ T cells were isolated with the EasySep CD4+ T cell isolation kit. Receptors were amplified or captured by the immunoSEQ multiplex PCR assay. TCRdb obtained this table from immuneACCESS and retained in-frame rearrangements with V and J assigned. These tables miss some clones; where compared with another copy, unresolved V genes account for less than half of the shortfall, and the remainder is unexplained. This sample holds 20,000 or so clones; roughly 80% were observed only once. The ten most abundant clones make up 15% to 18% of the sample. For these TCRs, the target antigens are not known.

Sequences were obtained from CD4+ T cells from PBMCs, cultured in vitro. The receptors were gathered from a human donor in good health.

The V gene is TRBV5-1, the J gene TRBJ2-7; 15 bases map to TRBD2. CDR1 and CDR2 (germline): SGHRS, YFSETQ. CDR3 length: 19 residues. V lost 4 bases and J lost 5; bases outside the gene matches: 16. CDR3 nucleotides: TGCGCCAGCAGCCCAAGGGTGGCAGGGGGACTAGCGGGAGGCCACGAGCAGTACTTC. Translating gives CASSPRVAGGLAGGHEQYF.

This clone was seen a handful of times. The chain recombines TRBV4-1 with TRBJ1-5, with D possibly being TRBD1 (6 bases). Trimming removed 2 bases at V and 3 bases at J, with 11 bases between. Looked up from germline, CDR1 is MGHRA and CDR2 is YSYEKL. The CDR3 sequence is 15 residues long. CDR3 sequence reads: CASSQPDRANQPQHF. CDR3 coding DNA: TGCGCCAGCAGCCAACCGGACAGAGCCAATCAGCCCCAGCATTTT.

The table lists this clone with a count of one. CDR3 residues: CASSFGRLMNTEAFF. In DNA, the CDR3 is TGTGCCAGCAGCTTTGGGAGGCTCATGAACACTGAAGCTTTCTTT. The chain couples TRBV11-2 to TRBJ1-1; unclear D gene. CDR1 and CDR2 (germline): SGHAT, FQNNGV. The CDR3 consists of 15 residues. V was shortened by 3 bases and J by 0 bases, with 11 bases between the two germline ends.

V is TRBV6-4 and J is TRBJ1-5; maybe TRBD1 (6 bases). With 4 bases removed from V and 3 bases from J, the gap between germline ends came to 13 bases. CDR1 and CDR2 (germline): MRHNA, SNTAGT. The CDR3 has 15 amino acids. CDR3 in DNA: TGTGCCAGCAGTGCGACCTCGGGGGCCAATCAGCCCCAGCATTTT. Translating it yields CASSATSGANQPQHF.

The chain carries TRBV7-2 and TRBJ2-5; 8 bases line up with TRBD1. From germline, CDR1 is SGHTA and CDR2 FQGNSA. The CDR3 contains 15 residues. J was trimmed by 5 bases and V by 7 bases; bases with no gene match: 12. CDR3 amino acids: CASNDRGRSEETQYF. In nucleotides, the CDR3 is TGTGCCAGCAACGACAGGGGTCGGTCAGAGGAGACCCAGTACTTC.

The chain couples TRBV2 to TRBJ1-5; maybe TRBD1 (5 bases). Trimming removed 4 bases at V and 4 bases at J, with 17 bases between. Germline CDR1 and CDR2: SNHLY and FYNNEI. The CDR3 loop spans 16 amino acids. CDR3 nucleotide sequence: TGTGCCAGCAGTGCCTTGCGGTTTGGGGCAAATCAGCCCCAGCATTTT. It codes for CASSALRFGANQPQHF. Variable domain in full (rest from reference TRBV2 and TRBJ1-5): EPEVTQTPSHQVTQMGQEVILRCVPISNHLYFYWYRQILGQKVEFLVSFYNNEISEKSEIFDDQFSVERPDGSNFTLKIRSTKLEDSAMYFCASSALRFGANQPQHFGDGTRLSIL.

The J gene is TRBJ2-1, the V gene TRBV18, with D possibly being TRBD1 (6 bases). This CDR3 spans 14 amino acids. V lost 1 base and J lost 2, with 6 bases in between. Germline CDR1 KGHSH, CDR2 LQKENI. The CDR3 loop is CASSPRDTYNEQFF. CDR3 nucleotides: TGTGCCAGCTCACCACGGGACACCTACAATGAGCAGTTCTTC.

This chain joins TRBV5-5 and TRBJ1-4, with 9 positions matching TRBD1. Unmatched junction bases numbered 8, after V lost 4 bases and J lost 7 bases. The CDR3 has 15 amino acids. The germline gives CDR1 SGHKS, CDR2 YYEKEE (reference sequence). The CDR3: CASSETGTGLEKLFF. Written as DNA, the CDR3 is TGTGCCAGCAGCGAAACCGGGACAGGGCTTGAAAAACTGTTTTTT.

As DNA, the CDR3 is TGTGCCAGCAGCTTAGTCAGTTCGACCCAGTACTTC. Translation: CASSLVSSTQYF. The chain links TRBV7-9 to TRBJ2-5; the D is unclear. Trimming stripped 1 base from V and 7 bases from J, with 7 bases between. Germline V gene sequence: CDR1 SEHNR, CDR2 FQNEAQ (reference sequence). This CDR3 region has 12 residues.

This clone occurred a few times. As DNA, the CDR3 is TGTGCCAGCAGCCCCGGGACAGGGAGGGTTTACGAGCAGTACTTC. It encodes CASSPGTGRVYEQYF. The chain has TRBV7-7 and TRBJ2-7, with 9 bases lining up with TRBD1. Trimming took 5 bases from V and 4 from J; bases not matched to a gene: 9. The CDR3 has 15 amino acids. Germline V gene sequence: CDR1 SSHAT, CDR2 FNYEAQ (reference sequence).

The chain uses TRBV18 and TRBJ1-1, with unresolved D. Trimming removed 6 bases from V and 0 bases from J, with 11 bases in between. Germline CDR1 is KGHSH and CDR2 is LQKENI. The CDR3 runs 14 residues. CDR3 in amino acids: CASSRNGMNTEAFF. The DNA for the CDR3 is TGTGCCAGCTCTCGTAATGGTATGAACACTGAAGCTTTCTTT.

This clone is a singleton in its sample. The V call is TRBV6-5, the J call TRBJ2-7; 9 bases agree with TRBD1. V gave up 5 bases and J gave up 3 bases; unmatched junction bases: 5. The CDR3 extends over 14 amino acids. Germline CDR1 reads MNHEY; CDR2 reads SVGAGI. The CDR3 region has the DNA TGTGCCAGCAGTCGACAGGGGGTAAGCTACGAGCAGTACTTC. This codes for CASSRQGVSYEQYF.

The chain links TRBV30 to TRBJ2-7; 7 bases line up with TRBD1. The J segment lost 2 bases and the V segment lost 5 bases, leaving 6 bases of the junction unmatched. This CDR3 is 13 amino acids long. CDR1 and CDR2 (germline): GTSNPN, SVGIG (reference sequence). The chain's CDR3 is CAWARDSAYEQYF. CDR3 DNA: TGTGCCTGGGCCCGGGACAGTGCCTACGAGCAGTACTTC. Variable domain in full (rest from reference TRBV30 and TRBJ2-7): SQTIHQWPATLVQPVGSPLSLECTVEGTSNPNLYWYRQAAGRGLQLLFYSVGIGQISSEVPQNLSASRPQDRQFILSSKKLLLSDSGFYLCAWARDSAYEQYFGPGTRLTVT.

In its sample, this clone was seen once. The chain combines TRBV5-1 with TRBJ2-7; D tentatively fits TRBD1 or TRBD2 (5 bases each). Germline V gene data show CDR1 as SGHRS and CDR2 as YFSETQ. The CDR3 has 14 residues. V was clipped by 2 bases and J by 6 bases, with 15 bases between them. CDR3 nucleotides: TGCGCCAGCAGCTTAAACGGGGCTCCGGGCGAGCAGTACTTC. As protein: CASSLNGAPGEQYF.

The chain recombines TRBV30 with TRBJ1-2, with no clear D. V dropped 3 bases and J dropped 5 bases, with 19 bases sitting between them. This CDR3 contains 15 residues. In germline, CDR1 is GTSNPN, CDR2 SVGIG (reference sequence). The CDR3 DNA follows: TGTGCCTGGAGCCCCTGGTCGGGTAACGGGTATGGCTACACCTTC. Its translation is CAWSPWSGNGYGYTF. Drawing the rest from reference TRBV30 and TRBJ1-2, the complete variable domain is SQTIHQWPATLVQPVGSPLSLECTVEGTSNPNLYWYRQAAGRGLQLLFYSVGIGQISSEVPQNLSASRPQDRQFILSSKKLLLSDSGFYLCAWSPWSGNGYGYTFGSGTRLTVV.

The CDR3 region has the DNA TGTGCCAGCAGTTTAGTCAGGGACCACGAGCAGTACTTC. This sequence encodes CASSLVRDHEQYF. This chain joins TRBV12-3 or TRBV12-4 and TRBJ2-7; D could derive from TRBD1 or TRBD2 (5 bases each). Between the trimmed V and J ends, which lost 1 base and 5 bases, there was a span of 9 bases. The CDR3 is 13 residues long.

The chain recombines TRBV6-1 with TRBJ1-2, with a weak D call TRBD1 (6 bases). The CDR3 totals 16 residues. Trimming removed 2 bases from V and 2 bases from J, with 15 bases in between. Germline loops: CDR1 MNHNS, CDR2 SASEGT. This CDR3 is CASSELGSTGNYGYTF. The CDR3 coding sequence is TGTGCCAGCAGTGAACTGGGGTCCACAGGGAACTATGGCTACACCTTC.

V usage is TRBV12-5 and J usage is TRBJ2-1; 15 bases fit TRBD2. This CDR3 has 15 amino acids. Germline values: CDR1 LGHNT, CDR2 FRNRAP. V was pared by 6 bases and J by 7 bases, with 4 bases of the junction left unmatched. CDR3 DNA sequence: TGTGCTAGTGGCCGAGGGACTAGCGGGAGGAATGAGCAGTTCTTC. Translating it yields CASGRGTSGRNEQFF. Based on the CDR3 plus reference TRBV12-5 and TRBJ2-1, the full variable domain is DARVTQTPRHKVTEMGQEVTMRCQPILGHNTVFWYRQTMMQGLELLAYFRNRAPLDDSGMPKDRFSAEMPDATLATLKIQPSEPRDSAVYFCASGRGTSGRNEQFFGPGTRLTVL.

As DNA, the CDR3 is TGCAGCGGCCGGACTAGCGGGATCGGAGTGGAGACCCAGTACTTC. It specifies CSGRTSGIGVETQYF. V and J are TRBV29-1 and TRBJ2-5; 12 bases map to TRBD2. Trimming removed 7 bases from V and 5 bases from J; junction bases left unmatched: 11. The V gene's germline CDR1 is SQVTM and CDR2 ANQGSEA. CDR3 size: 15 residues.

The chain uses TRBV24-1 and TRBJ2-1; D unresolved. This CDR3 has 15 residues. Germline V gives CDR1 KGHDR, CDR2 SFDVKD. V lost 5 bases, J lost 4 bases, and 14 bases lay in between. The CDR3 region has the DNA TGTGCCACCAGTGGGACGCCCACCTTTTACAATGAGCAGTTCTTC. Protein: CATSGTPTFYNEQFF.

This chain's CDR3 is CASELDSTDTQYF. The CDR3, as DNA: TGTGCCAGCGAGCTAGATAGCACAGATACGCAGTATTTT. The V and J genes are TRBV3-1 (or the pseudogene TRBV3-2) and TRBJ2-3; unclear D gene. The CDR3 sequence is 13 residues long. Between the trimmed V and J ends, which lost 8 bases and 0 bases, there was a span of 9 bases. Per germline, CDR1 LGHDT and CDR2 YNNKEL (reference sequence).

The V call is TRBV6-1, the J call TRBJ2-3, with 8 positions matching TRBD2. The V gene's germline CDR1 is MNHNS and CDR2 SASEGT. The length of the CDR3 is 16 residues. With V trimmed by 1 base and J by 3 bases, 6 bases remained unmatched. In nucleotides, the CDR3 is TGTGCCAGCAGTGAAGTAACGGGAGGGGTTACAGATACGCAGTATTTT. Amino acids: CASSEVTGGVTDTQYF.

V is TRBV7-3 and J is TRBJ2-5; no reliable D call. Germline V CDR1 and CDR2: SGHTA, FQGTGA. Trimming removed 6 bases at V and 5 bases at J, with 13 bases between. This CDR3 contains 13 residues. This CDR3 reads CASSFSPDETQYF. The CDR3 nucleotides are TGTGCCAGCAGTTTTAGTCCGGATGAGACCCAGTACTTC.

This clone was observed a few times. The chain links TRBV2 to TRBJ2-7; TRBD1 matches 9 bases. Losses at the gene ends were 6 bases for V and 8 bases for J; bases not matched to a gene: 11. CDR1 is SNHLY, CDR2 FYNNEI, per germline. The CDR3 is 14 residues long. As DNA, the CDR3 is TGTGCCAGCAGCCGGGACAGGGCCTACAACCAGCAGTACTTC. This gives the protein CASSRDRAYNQQYF. Full variable domain (outside the CDR3, taken from reference TRBV2 and TRBJ2-7): EPEVTQTPSHQVTQMGQEVILRCVPISNHLYFYWYRQILGQKVEFLVSFYNNEISEKSEIFDDQFSVERPDGSNFTLKIRSTKLEDSAMYFCASSRDRAYNQQYFGPGTRLTVT.

The V gene is TRBV9, the J gene TRBJ2-1; 8 bases fit TRBD2. This CDR3 comprises 15 residues. Germline V lookup: CDR1 SGDLS, CDR2 YYNGEE. Unmatched junction bases numbered 14, after V lost 6 bases and J lost 9 bases. CDR3 residues: CASNHGRADFSEQFF. CDR3 nucleotide sequence: TGTGCCAGCAACCACGGGAGGGCCGATTTTAGTGAGCAGTTCTTC.